The 15 T cell receptor beta chains given below trace back to one sample, sequenced in a study of graft-versus-host responses after intestinal transplantation. Grafts had their tissue processed, releasing intraepithelial and lamina propria lymphocytes. Produced via immunoSEQ multiplex PCR; TCRdb's table is partial and in-frame only. Of around 15,000 clones in the sample, 80% were seen once. Sequencing used ileum tissue, obtained roughly 100 days after intestinal transplant. Receptors were obtained from a human patient who received an intestinal transplant, so some T cells may come from the graft donor.

V and J are TRBV29-1 and TRBJ2-1; TRBD1 might be the D (6 bases). Trimming took off 7 bases at V and 10 bases at J, with 23 bases between the two ends. Germline values: CDR1 SQVTM, CDR2 ANQGSEA. The CDR3 covers 14 residues. The CDR3 DNA is TGCAGCGGTCAAACAGGGAACCCCTCCGGGGAGCAGTTCTTC. Protein: CSGQTGNPSGEQFF.

V and J are TRBV19 and TRBJ2-5; 9 nucleotides line up with TRBD1. The germline V gene encodes CDR1 LNHDA and CDR2 SQIVND (reference sequence). Trimming removed 6 bases from V and 4 bases from J; junction bases left unmatched: 3. This CDR3 is built from 13 residues. CDR3 protein: CASSQTGGETQYF. CDR3 bases: TGTGCCAGTAGCCAGACAGGGGGAGAGACCCAGTACTTC.

V is TRBV5-1 and J is TRBJ2-3; 10 bases match TRBD1. The CDR3 spans 13 residues. V shed 5 bases and J 6 bases; nucleotides not matched to a gene: 3. Germline loops: CDR1 SGHRS, CDR2 YFSETQ. CDR3 bases: TGCGCCAGCAGTTGGGACAGGGGTGATACGCAGTATTTT. Translated: CASSWDRGDTQYF. The entire variable domain, with the rest obtained from reference TRBV5-1 and TRBJ2-3, is as follows: KAGVTQTPRYLIKTRGQQVTLSCSPISGHRSVSWYQQTPGQGLQFLFEYFSETQRNKGNFPGRFSGRQFSNSRSEMNVSTLELGDSALYLCASSWDRGDTQYFGPGTRLTVL.

This clone was picked up one time. The chain combines TRBV6-6 with TRBJ2-1, with 9 bases lining up with TRBD2. The CDR3 runs to 14 residues. The V gene's germline CDR1 is MNHNY and CDR2 SVGAGI (reference sequence). J gave up 9 bases and V 6 bases, and 9 bases lay outside the gene matches. The CDR3 loop reads CASRDSGTSSEQFF. The CDR3 nucleotides are TGTGCCAGCAGAGATTCCGGGACTAGCAGTGAGCAGTTCTTC.

This CDR3 is CASSDFAGPETQYF. Here the CDR3 DNA reads TGTGCCAGCAGTGATTTCGCAGGGCCAGAGACCCAGTACTTC. This chain joins TRBV27 and TRBJ2-5; a weak D match, TRBD1 (5 bases). The V gene lost 5 bases and the J gene lost 4 bases, with 14 bases spanning the gap. Germline values: CDR1 MNHEY, CDR2 SMNVEV (reference sequence). The CDR3 sequence is 14 residues long.

The chain combines TRBV29-1 with TRBJ2-7, with a weak D call TRBD2 (7 bases). The ends were cut back, 7 bases at V and 2 bases at J, with 12 bases in the middle. This CDR3 contains 12 residues. Germline V gene sequence: CDR1 SQVTM, CDR2 ANQGSEA. The CDR3 DNA reads as TGCAGCGGTGAGGGGGGGACCTACGAGCAGTACTTC. Encoded protein: CSGEGGTYEQYF.

The chain combines TRBV6-6 with TRBJ1-2, with D uncertain. The CDR3 has 14 residues. Trimming removed 3 bases from V and 0 bases from J, with 8 bases in between. Germline V gene lookup returns CDR1 MNHNY and CDR2 SVGAGI (reference sequence). The CDR3 DNA is TGTGCCAGCAGTTATCGCATTGCTAACTATGGCTACACCTTC. It specifies CASSYRIANYGYTF.

V usage is TRBV29-1 and J usage is TRBJ1-4; no definite D call. V was trimmed by 3 bases and J by 8 bases, leaving 7 bases between them. The CDR3 runs to 11 residues. Looked up from germline, CDR1 is SQVTM and CDR2 is ANQGSEA. CDR3: CSVEAGEKLFF. The CDR3 nucleotides read TGCAGCGTTGAGGCGGGGGAAAAACTGTTTTTT.

The rearrangement uses TRBV5-1 and TRBJ2-2; TRBD1 might be the D (5 bases). The V end lost 3 bases, the J end lost 0 bases, and 24 bases lay between the germline ends. CDR1 is SGHRS and CDR2 is YFSETQ in the germline V gene. The length of the CDR3 is 20 residues. The CDR3: CASSSHHIVGAEANTGELFF. CDR3 bases: TGCGCCAGCAGCTCCCACCACATAGTTGGGGCCGAGGCGAACACCGGGGAGCTGTTTTTT.

V is TRBV27 and J is TRBJ2-5; the D call may be TRBD1 or TRBD2 (5 bases each). CDR1 is MNHEY and CDR2 is SMNVEV in the germline V gene (reference sequence). V lost 1 base to trimming and J lost 5 bases, with 20 bases between them. This CDR3 comprises 17 residues. CDR3 region: CASSLLGVQAKRETQYF. In nucleotides, the CDR3 is TGTGCCAGCAGTTTATTGGGGGTGCAGGCGAAAAGGGAGACCCAGTACTTC.

The chain links TRBV5-1 to TRBJ2-5; the D call may be TRBD1 or TRBD2 (6 bases each). V lost 0 bases to trimming and J lost 1 base, with 13 bases between them. The CDR3 covers 16 residues. CDR1 SGHRS and CDR2 YFSETQ come from the germline V gene. In nucleotides, the CDR3 is TGCGCCAGCAGCTTGGAGTGGGGGGCGACCCAAGAGACCCAGTACTTC. It specifies CASSLEWGATQETQYF.

This clone was seen a single time. This chain joins TRBV5-1 and TRBJ1-2, with no clear D. V was cut by 5 bases and J by 6 bases, with 23 bases left in between. This CDR3 contains 16 residues. The V gene's germline CDR1 is SGHRS and CDR2 YFSETQ. This CDR3 is CASRLRLWVRGHGYTF. The CDR3 nucleotides are TGCGCCAGCAGGTTGAGATTATGGGTCCGGGGTCATGGCTACACCTTC.

The gene calls are TRBV6-5 and TRBJ2-1; TRBD2 is a possible D gene (6 bases). Germline V lookup: CDR1 MNHEY, CDR2 SVGAGI. V gave up 2 bases and J gave up 7 bases, with 15 bases separating them. This CDR3 contains 15 residues. The CDR3 nucleotides read TGTGCCAGCAGTTACCGGAGGGCGCTTCCAAATGAGCAGTTCTTC. Encoded protein: CASSYRRALPNEQFF.

The rearrangement links TRBV7-3 to TRBJ1-1; D might be TRBD1 (6 bases). Trimming took off 4 bases at V and 0 bases at J, with 12 bases between the two ends. Per germline, CDR1 SGHTA and CDR2 FQGTGA. This CDR3 is built from 15 residues. The CDR3 DNA sequence: TGTGCCAGCAGCTCGACAGGTGGGCTGAACACTGAAGCTTTCTTT. Its translation is CASSSTGGLNTEAFF.

V is TRBV4-2 and J is TRBJ2-3, with D maybe TRBD1 (7 bases). V was trimmed by 1 base and J by 5 bases, leaving 16 bases between them. The CDR3 covers 16 residues. Germline V gene sequence: CDR1 LGHNA, CDR2 YNFKEQ. The CDR3: CASSQAVTGEVDTQYF. The CDR3 DNA sequence: TGTGCCAGCAGCCAAGCTGTCACAGGGGAGGTAGATACGCAGTATTTT.